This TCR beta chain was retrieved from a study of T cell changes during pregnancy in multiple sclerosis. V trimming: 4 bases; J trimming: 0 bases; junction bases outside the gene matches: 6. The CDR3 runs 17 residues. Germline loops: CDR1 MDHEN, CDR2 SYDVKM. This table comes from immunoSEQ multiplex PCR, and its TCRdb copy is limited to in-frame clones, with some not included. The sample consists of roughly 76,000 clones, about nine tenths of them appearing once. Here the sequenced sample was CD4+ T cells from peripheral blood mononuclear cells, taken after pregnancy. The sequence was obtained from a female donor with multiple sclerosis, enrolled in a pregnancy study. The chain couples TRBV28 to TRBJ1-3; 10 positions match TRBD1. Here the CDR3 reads CASSYSGTGVSGNTIYF. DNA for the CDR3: TGTGCCAGCAGTTACTCCGGGACAGGGGTCTCTGGAAACACCATATATTTT.